This T cell receptor beta chain stems from a study of shared clonotypes between healthy human individuals. Overall study context: Donors, aged 18 to 49, were a couple of women and a few men.

Notes on this clone: The antigen is not known.

General study findings and limits: Genetic and exposure-history diversity was limited by the small donor number. Clonotype sharing among donors was expected to depend on sequencing depth.

Naive CD8 cells lacked CD45RO and underwent positive selection for CCR7, leaving out terminally differentiated effector memory CD45RA+ cells. Deep level was the assay's run setting. The protocol was immunoSEQ multiplex PCR, while the TCRdb copy is restricted to in-frame clones and leaves out a portion. Here the sample spans around 600,000 clones, roughly 95% being singletons. Germline CDR1 KGHSH, CDR2 LQKENI. CDR3 length equals 12 residues. Trimming took off 8 bases at V and 8 bases at J, with 15 bases between the two ends. V and J are TRBV18 and TRBJ1-2; D is perhaps TRBD1 (5 bases). The sequencing input was naive CD8+ T cells sorted from blood. This sequence was found in a woman between 25 and 40 years old in good health. In DNA, the CDR3 is TGTGCCAGCACCCTCCCAGGGAACGGCTACACCTTC. Protein sequence: CASTLPGNGYTF.